This T cell receptor (beta chain) was documented in a study of technical replicates of blood from four donors. This table comes from immunoSEQ multiplex PCR, and its TCRdb copy is limited to in-frame clones, with some not included. Here the sample spans 75,000 to 85,000 clones, approximately 80% being singletons. The CDR3 has 15 amino acids. CDR1 SGHRS and CDR2 YFSETQ come from the germline V gene. V shed 0 bases and J shed 1 base, with 11 bases lying between them. The sequence was obtained from a human donor in good health. Some clones in this sample may be carry-over from other donors' samples. This chain links TRBV5-1 with TRBJ2-7; D may be TRBD1 (6 bases). Source material: PBMCs. CDR3 nucleotide sequence: TGCGCCAGCAGCTTGGCAAGAGGACAGTCCTACGAGCAGTACTTC. Its translation: CASSLARGQSYEQYF. The full variable domain, completed using reference TRBV5-1 and TRBJ2-7, is KAGVTQTPRYLIKTRGQQVTLSCSPISGHRSVSWYQQTPGQGLQFLFEYFSETQRNKGNFPGRFSGRQFSNSRSEMNVSTLELGDSALYLCASSLARGQSYEQYFGPGTRLTVT.